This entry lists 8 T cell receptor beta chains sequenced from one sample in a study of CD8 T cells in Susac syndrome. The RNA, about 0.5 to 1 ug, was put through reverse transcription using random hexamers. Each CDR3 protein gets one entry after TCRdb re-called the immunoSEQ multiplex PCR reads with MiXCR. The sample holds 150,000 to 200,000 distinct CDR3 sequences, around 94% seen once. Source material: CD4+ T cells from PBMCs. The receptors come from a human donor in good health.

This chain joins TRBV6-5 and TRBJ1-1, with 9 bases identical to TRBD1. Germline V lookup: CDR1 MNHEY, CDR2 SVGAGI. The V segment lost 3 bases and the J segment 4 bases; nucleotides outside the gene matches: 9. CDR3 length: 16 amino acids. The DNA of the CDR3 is TGTGCCAGCAGTTATGCTATCACAGGGGGCGGCACTGAAGCTTTCTTT. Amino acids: CASSYAITGGGTEAFF.

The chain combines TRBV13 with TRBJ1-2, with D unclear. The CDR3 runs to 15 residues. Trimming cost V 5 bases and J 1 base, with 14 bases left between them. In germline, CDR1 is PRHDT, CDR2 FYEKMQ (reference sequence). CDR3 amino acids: CASSPPDGVNYGYTF. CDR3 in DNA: TGTGCCAGCAGCCCCCCCGACGGGGTTAACTATGGCTACACCTTC.

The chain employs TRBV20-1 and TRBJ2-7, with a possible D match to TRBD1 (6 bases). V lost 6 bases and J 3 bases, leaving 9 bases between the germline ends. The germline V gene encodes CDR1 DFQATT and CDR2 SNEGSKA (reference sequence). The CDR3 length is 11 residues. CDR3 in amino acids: CSAEQGYEQYF. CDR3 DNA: TGCAGTGCAGAACAGGGCTACGAGCAGTACTTC.

The DNA for the CDR3 is TGTGCCAGCAGCTCGCTCGGCAGCTCCTATGGCTACACCTTC. This translates into CASSSLGSSYGYTF. The chain uses TRBV7-2 and TRBJ1-2; unclear D gene. This CDR3 region has 14 residues. Germline CDR1 and CDR2: SGHTA and FQGNSA. V was trimmed by 4 bases and J by 4 bases, leaving 13 bases between them.

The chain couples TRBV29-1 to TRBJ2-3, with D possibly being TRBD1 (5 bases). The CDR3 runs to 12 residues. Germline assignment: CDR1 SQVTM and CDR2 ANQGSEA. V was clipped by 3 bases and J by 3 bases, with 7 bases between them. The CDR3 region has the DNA TGCAGCGTTGAGGGGCAGACAGATACGCAGTATTTT. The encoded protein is CSVEGQTDTQYF.

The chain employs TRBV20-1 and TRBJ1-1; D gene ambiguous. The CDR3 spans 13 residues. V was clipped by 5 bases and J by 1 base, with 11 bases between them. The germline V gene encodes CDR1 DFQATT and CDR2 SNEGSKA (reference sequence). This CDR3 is CSAARQANTEAFF. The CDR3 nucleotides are TGCAGTGCTGCCCGTCAAGCGAACACTGAAGCTTTCTTT.

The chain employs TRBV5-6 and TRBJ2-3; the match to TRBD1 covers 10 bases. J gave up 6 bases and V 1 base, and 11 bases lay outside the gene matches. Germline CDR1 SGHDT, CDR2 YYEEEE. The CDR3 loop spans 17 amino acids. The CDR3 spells CASSLRRTGGSGDTQYF. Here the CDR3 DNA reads TGTGCCAGCAGCTTGCGGAGGACAGGGGGGAGTGGGGATACGCAGTATTTT.

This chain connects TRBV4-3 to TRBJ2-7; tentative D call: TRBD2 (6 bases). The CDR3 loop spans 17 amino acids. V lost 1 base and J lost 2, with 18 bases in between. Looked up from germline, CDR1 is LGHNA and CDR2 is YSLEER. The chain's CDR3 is CASSQVSGGTPAYEQYF. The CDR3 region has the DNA TGCGCCAGCAGCCAAGTGAGTGGCGGGACGCCAGCCTACGAGCAGTACTTC.